Listed here are 11 T cell receptor beta chains from one sample, sequenced in a study of PD-1 blockade in classical Hodgkin lymphoma. Each of the patients experienced relapse following autologous stem cell transplantation, and their brentuximab vedotin exposure differed. Profiling relied on immunoSEQ multiplex PCR, and the TCRdb table lists in-frame clones only, not all of them. The sample holds about 43,000 clones, approximately 70% seen once. The sample here was peripheral blood mononuclear cells (PBMCs), taken before the second cycle of nivolumab. The source of these receptors is a human donor with classical Hodgkin lymphoma.

There are a few counts of this clone. The chain recombines TRBV2 with TRBJ2-2; D unclear. The germline V gene encodes CDR1 SNHLY and CDR2 FYNNEI. The CDR3 is made up of 12 amino acids. V lost 3 bases to trimming and J lost 6 bases, with 5 bases between them. The CDR3 protein is CASSDSPGELFF. For the CDR3, the DNA is TGTGCCAGCAGTGACAGTCCCGGGGAGCTGTTTTTT.

This clone was picked up a small number of times. The chain is built from TRBV5-4 and TRBJ2-1; possibly TRBD1 for D (6 bases). The CDR3 totals 12 residues. Per the germline V gene, CDR1 is SGHNT and CDR2 is YYREEE (reference sequence). The V gene lost 3 bases and the J gene lost 7 bases, with 8 bases spanning the gap. The CDR3 here is CASSWDMNEQFF. DNA for the CDR3: TGTGCCAGCAGCTGGGACATGAATGAGCAGTTCTTC.

This clone was recorded a few times. The chain combines TRBV28 with TRBJ2-3; TRBD2 matches at 13 bases. V gave up 5 bases and J gave up 5 bases; unmatched junction bases: 4. This CDR3 is 15 amino acids long. Per germline, CDR1 MDHEN and CDR2 SYDVKM. The CDR3 loop reads CASSLLAGGQDTQYF. CDR3 DNA sequence: TGTGCCAGCAGTCTACTAGCGGGGGGGCAAGATACGCAGTATTTT.

V gene TRBV25-1 combines with J gene TRBJ2-6; TRBD1 matches at 7 bases. Trimming cost V 6 bases and J 1 base; bases outside gene matches: 12. Per germline, CDR1 MGHDK and CDR2 SYGVNS. The CDR3 loop spans 18 amino acids. CDR3 coding DNA: TGTGCCAGCAGCGAACATATCCGGGACAGTTCTGGGGCCAACGTCCTGACTTTC. Its protein product is CASSEHIRDSSGANVLTF.

There are a few counts of this clone. V and J are TRBV4-3 and TRBJ2-1; D is perhaps TRBD1 (5 bases). With 1 base removed from V and 4 bases from J, the gap between germline ends came to 29 bases. The CDR3 has 21 residues. Germline V lookup: CDR1 LGHNA, CDR2 YSLEER. DNA of the CDR3: TGCGCCAGCAGCCAAGTTGGGGCCTCCCAGTGGTTTGGAAAACCTTACAATGAGCAGTTCTTC. Amino acids: CASSQVGASQWFGKPYNEQFF.

This clone was observed a few times. The V and J genes are TRBV15 and TRBJ2-2, with D perhaps TRBD2 (6 bases). The CDR3 extends over 14 amino acids. Trimming took off 0 bases at V and 7 bases at J, with 9 bases between the two ends. Germline V gene sequence: CDR1 LNHNV, CDR2 YYDKDF (reference sequence). The CDR3 here is CATSRDGGFGELFF. The CDR3 nucleotides are TGTGCCACCAGCAGAGATGGGGGGTTCGGGGAGCTGTTTTTT. Complete variable domain (other parts from reference TRBV15 and TRBJ2-2): DAMVIQNPRYQVTQFGKPVTLSCSQTLNHNVMYWYQQKSSQAPKLLFHYYDKDFNNEADTPDNFQSRRPNTSFCFLDIRSPGLGDTAMYLCATSRDGGFGELFFGEGSRLTVL.

V is TRBV7-9 and J is TRBJ2-5; D not resolved. Germline assignment: CDR1 SEHNR and CDR2 FQNEAQ (reference sequence). There are 12 residues in the CDR3. The ends were cut back, 6 bases at V and 5 bases at J, with 10 bases in the middle. Here the CDR3 reads CASRTTFETQYF. CDR3 nucleotides: TGTGCCAGCAGGACGACGTTTGAGACCCAGTACTTC.

J is TRBJ1-2 and V is TRBV28, with unresolved D. This CDR3 is 13 amino acids long. Trimming took off 5 bases at V and 0 bases at J, with 7 bases between the two ends. Germline lookup yields CDR1 MDHEN and CDR2 SYDVKM. CDR3 bases: TGTGCCAGCAGTCGGGGAGCTAACTATGGCTACACCTTC. Protein product: CASSRGANYGYTF.

Only a few counts were recorded for this clone. V is TRBV6-1 and J is TRBJ2-6; 8 bases map to TRBD1. The V and J ends lost 4 bases and 2 bases, in that order; junction bases with no gene match: 10. The CDR3 sequence is 18 residues long. Germline V lookup: CDR1 MNHNS, CDR2 SASEGT. CDR3 nucleotide sequence: TGTGCCAGCAGTGGGTCCGACAGGGGTCTTGCTGGGGCCAACGTCCTGACTTTC. This sequence encodes CASSGSDRGLAGANVLTF.

The rearrangement joins TRBV9 to TRBJ1-1, with D possibly TRBD1 on 5 matching bases. The CDR3 consists of 14 residues. In germline, CDR1 is SGDLS, CDR2 YYNGEE. Trimming left V 3 bases short and J 1 base short, with 10 bases between. CDR3 DNA sequence: TGTGCCAGCAGCGCCTCGGGGGGGAACACTGAAGCTTTCTTT. Translating it yields CASSASGGNTEAFF.

This clone was picked up a small number of times. The chain employs TRBV10-3 and TRBJ1-1; possibly TRBD1 for D (5 bases). Trimming stripped 6 bases from V and 0 bases from J, with 17 bases between. The CDR3 runs 16 residues. Germline CDR1 and CDR2: ENHRY and SYGVKD. The CDR3 loop reads CAIRHGDASLNTEAFF. The CDR3 nucleotides are TGTGCCATCAGACATGGGGACGCCTCTCTGAACACTGAAGCTTTCTTT.